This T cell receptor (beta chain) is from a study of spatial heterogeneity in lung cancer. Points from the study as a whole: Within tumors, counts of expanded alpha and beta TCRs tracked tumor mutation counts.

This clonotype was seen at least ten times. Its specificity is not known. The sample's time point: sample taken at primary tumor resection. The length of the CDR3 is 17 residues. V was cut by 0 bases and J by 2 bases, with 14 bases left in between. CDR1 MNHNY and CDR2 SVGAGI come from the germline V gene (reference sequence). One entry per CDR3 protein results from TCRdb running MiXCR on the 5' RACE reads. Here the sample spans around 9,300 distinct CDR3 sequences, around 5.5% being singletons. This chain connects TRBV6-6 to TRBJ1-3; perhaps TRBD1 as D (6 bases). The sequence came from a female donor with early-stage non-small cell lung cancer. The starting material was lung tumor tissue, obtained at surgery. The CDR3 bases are TGTGCCAGCAGTTACTCGTTGCAGGGGCTGACTGGAAACACCATATATTTT. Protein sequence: CASSYSLQGLTGNTIYF.